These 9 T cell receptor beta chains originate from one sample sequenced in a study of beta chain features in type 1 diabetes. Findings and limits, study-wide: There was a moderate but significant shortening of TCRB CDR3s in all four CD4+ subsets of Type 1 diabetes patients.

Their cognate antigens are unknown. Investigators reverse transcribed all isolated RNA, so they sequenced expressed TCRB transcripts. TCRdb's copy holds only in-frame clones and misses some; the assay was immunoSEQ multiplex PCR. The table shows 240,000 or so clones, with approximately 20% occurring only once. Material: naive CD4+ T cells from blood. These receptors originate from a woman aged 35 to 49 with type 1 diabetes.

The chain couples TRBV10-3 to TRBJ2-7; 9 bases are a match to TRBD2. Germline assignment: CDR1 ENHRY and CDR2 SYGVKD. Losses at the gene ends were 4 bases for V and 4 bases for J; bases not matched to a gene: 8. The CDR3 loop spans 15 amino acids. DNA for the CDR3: TGTGCCATCAGTGGGGGCGCGGCGGGGGGGTACGAGCAGTACTTC. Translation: CAISGGAAGGYEQYF.

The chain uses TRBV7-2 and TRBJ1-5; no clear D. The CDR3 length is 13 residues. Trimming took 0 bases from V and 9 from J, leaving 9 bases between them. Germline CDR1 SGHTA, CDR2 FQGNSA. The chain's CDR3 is CASSLASGGPQHF. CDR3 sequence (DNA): TGTGCCAGCAGCTTAGCGAGCGGCGGGCCCCAGCATTTT.

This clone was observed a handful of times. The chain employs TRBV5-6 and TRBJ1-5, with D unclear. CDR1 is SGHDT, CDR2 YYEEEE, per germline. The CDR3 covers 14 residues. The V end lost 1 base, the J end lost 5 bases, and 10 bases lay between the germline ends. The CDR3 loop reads CASSLFRGDQPQHF. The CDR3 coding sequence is TGTGCCAGCAGCTTGTTTCGGGGTGATCAGCCCCAGCATTTT.

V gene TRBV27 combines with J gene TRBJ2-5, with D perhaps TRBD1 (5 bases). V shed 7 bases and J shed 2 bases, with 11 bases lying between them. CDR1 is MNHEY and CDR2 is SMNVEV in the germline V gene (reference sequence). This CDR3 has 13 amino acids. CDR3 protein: CASKAGLQETQYF. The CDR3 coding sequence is TGTGCCAGCAAGGCAGGGCTGCAAGAGACCCAGTACTTC.

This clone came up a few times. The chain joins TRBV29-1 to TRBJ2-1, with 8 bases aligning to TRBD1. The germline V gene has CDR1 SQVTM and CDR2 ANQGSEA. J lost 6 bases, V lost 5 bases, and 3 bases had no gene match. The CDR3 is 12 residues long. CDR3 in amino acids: CSVSGGSNEQFF. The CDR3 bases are TGCAGCGTTTCAGGGGGCTCCAATGAGCAGTTCTTC.

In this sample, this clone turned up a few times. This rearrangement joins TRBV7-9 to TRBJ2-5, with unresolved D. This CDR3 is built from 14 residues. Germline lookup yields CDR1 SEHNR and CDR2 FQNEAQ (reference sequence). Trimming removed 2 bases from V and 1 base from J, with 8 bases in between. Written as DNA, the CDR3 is TGTGCCAGCAGCTTAAGTCTACTCCAAGAGACCCAGTACTTC. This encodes CASSLSLLQETQYF. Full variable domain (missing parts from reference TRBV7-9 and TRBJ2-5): DTGVSQNPRHKITKRGQNVTFRCDPISEHNRLYWYRQTLGQGPEFLTYFQNEAQLEKSRLLSDRFSAERPKGSFSTLEIQRTEQGDSAMYLCASSLSLLQETQYFGPGTRLLVL.

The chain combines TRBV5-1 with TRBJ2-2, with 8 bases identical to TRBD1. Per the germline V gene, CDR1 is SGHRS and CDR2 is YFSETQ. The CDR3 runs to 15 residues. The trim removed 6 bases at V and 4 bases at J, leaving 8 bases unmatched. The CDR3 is CASTRQGITTGELFF. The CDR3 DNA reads TGCGCCAGCACCCGACAGGGGATTACCACCGGGGAGCTGTTTTTT.

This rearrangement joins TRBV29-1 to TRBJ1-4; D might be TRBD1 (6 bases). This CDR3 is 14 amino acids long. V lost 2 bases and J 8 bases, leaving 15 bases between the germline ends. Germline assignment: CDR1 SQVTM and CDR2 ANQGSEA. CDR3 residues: CSVETGSWKEKLFF. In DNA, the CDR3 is TGCAGCGTTGAAACAGGGTCGTGGAAAGAAAAACTGTTTTTT.

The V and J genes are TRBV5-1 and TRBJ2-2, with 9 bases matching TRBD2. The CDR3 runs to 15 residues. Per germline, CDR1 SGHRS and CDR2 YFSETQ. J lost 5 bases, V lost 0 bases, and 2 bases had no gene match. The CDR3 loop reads CASSLGLAVTGELFF. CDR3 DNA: TGCGCCAGCAGCTTGGGACTAGCGGTGACCGGGGAGCTGTTTTTT.